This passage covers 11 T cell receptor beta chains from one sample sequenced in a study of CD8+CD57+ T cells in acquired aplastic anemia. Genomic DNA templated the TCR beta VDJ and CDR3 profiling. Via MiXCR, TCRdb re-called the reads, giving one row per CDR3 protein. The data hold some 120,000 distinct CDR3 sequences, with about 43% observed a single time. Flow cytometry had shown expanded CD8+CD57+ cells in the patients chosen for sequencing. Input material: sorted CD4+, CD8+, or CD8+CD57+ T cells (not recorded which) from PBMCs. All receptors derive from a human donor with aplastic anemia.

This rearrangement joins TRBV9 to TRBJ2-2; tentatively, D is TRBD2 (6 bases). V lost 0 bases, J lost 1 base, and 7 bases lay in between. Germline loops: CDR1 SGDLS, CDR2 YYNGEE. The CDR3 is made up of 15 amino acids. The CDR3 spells CASSVDGGNTGELFF. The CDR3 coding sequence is TGTGCCAGCAGCGTAGACGGGGGGAACACCGGGGAGCTGTTTTTT.

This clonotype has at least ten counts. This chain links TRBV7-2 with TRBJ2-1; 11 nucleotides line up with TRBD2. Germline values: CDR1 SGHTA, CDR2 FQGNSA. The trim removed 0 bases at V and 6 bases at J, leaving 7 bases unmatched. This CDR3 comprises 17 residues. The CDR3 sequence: CASSLARPSGGPNEQFF. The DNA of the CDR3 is TGTGCCAGCAGCTTAGCTCGGCCTAGCGGGGGGCCCAATGAGCAGTTCTTC.

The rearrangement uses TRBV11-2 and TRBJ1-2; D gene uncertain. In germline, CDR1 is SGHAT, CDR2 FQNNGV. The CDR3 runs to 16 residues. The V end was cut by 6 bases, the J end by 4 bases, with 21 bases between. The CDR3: CASSSPRRAAGYGYTF. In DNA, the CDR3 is TGTGCCAGCAGTTCCCCCCGGAGGGCAGCCGGCTATGGCTACACCTTC.

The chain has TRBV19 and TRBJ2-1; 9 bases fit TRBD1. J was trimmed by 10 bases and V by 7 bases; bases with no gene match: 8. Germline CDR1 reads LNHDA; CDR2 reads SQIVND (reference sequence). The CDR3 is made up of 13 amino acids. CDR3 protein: CASKTGTGPEQFF. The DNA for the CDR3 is TGTGCCAGTAAGACCGGGACAGGGCCGGAGCAGTTCTTC.

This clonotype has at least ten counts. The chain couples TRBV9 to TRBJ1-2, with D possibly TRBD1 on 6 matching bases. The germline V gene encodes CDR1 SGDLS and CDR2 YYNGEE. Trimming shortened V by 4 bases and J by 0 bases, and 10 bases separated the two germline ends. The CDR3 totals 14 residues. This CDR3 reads CASSPPGANYGYTF. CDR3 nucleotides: TGTGCCAGCAGCCCTCCAGGGGCTAACTATGGCTACACCTTC. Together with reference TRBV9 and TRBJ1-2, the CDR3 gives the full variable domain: DSGVTQTPKHLITATGQRVTLRCSPRSGDLSVYWYQQSLDQGLQFLIQYYNGEERAKGNILERFSAQQFPDLHSELNLSSLELGDSALYFCASSPPGANYGYTFGSGTRLTVV.

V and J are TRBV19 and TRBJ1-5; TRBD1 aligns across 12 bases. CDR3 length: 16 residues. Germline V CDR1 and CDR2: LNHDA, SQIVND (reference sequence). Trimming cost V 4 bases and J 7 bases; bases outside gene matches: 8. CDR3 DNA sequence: TGTGCCAGTAGTACCTGGGACAGGGGGCTTGGACAGCCCCAGCATTTT. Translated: CASSTWDRGLGQPQHF. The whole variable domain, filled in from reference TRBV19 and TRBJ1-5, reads DGGITQSPKYLFRKEGQNVTLSCEQNLNHDAMYWYRQDPGQGLRLIYYSQIVNDFQKGDIAEGYSVSREKKESFPLTVTSAQKNPTAFYLCASSTWDRGLGQPQHFGDGTRLSIL.

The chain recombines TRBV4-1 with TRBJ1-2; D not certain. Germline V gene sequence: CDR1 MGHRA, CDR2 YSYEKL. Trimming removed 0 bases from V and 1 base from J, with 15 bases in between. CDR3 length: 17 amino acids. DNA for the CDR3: TGCGCCAGCAGCCAAGACTTTTCCACTACTTTTAACTATGGCTACACCTTC. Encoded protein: CASSQDFSTTFNYGYTF.

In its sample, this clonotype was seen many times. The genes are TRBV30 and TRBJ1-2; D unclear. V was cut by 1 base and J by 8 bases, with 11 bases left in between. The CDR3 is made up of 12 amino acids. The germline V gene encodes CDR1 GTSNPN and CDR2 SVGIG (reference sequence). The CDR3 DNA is TGTGCCTGGAGTGATCATAGGTACGGCTACACCTTC. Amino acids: CAWSDHRYGYTF.

The CDR3 nucleotides are TGTGCCAGCAGGGGCAGGGGTATGAACACTGAAGCTTTCTTT. Its protein is CASRGRGMNTEAFF. The chain couples TRBV2 to TRBJ1-1; a weak D match, TRBD1 (6 bases). This CDR3 has 14 amino acids. V gave up 6 bases and J gave up 0 bases, with 11 bases separating them. Germline loops: CDR1 SNHLY, CDR2 FYNNEI.

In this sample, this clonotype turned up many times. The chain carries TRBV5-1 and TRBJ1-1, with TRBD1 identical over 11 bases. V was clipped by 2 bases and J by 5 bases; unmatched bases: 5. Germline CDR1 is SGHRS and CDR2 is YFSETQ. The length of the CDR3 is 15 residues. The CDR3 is CASSLGQGASTEAFF. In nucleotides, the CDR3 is TGCGCCAGCAGCTTAGGACAGGGGGCTAGTACTGAAGCTTTCTTT.

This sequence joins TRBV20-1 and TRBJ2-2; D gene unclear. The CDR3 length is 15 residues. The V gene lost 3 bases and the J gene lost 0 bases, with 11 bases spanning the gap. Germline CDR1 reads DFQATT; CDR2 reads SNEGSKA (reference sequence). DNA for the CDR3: TGCAGTGCTAGTCCCGGGCCGACGAACACCGGGGAGCTGTTTTTT. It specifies CSASPGPTNTGELFF.